This T cell receptor beta chain stems from a study of blood T cell repertoires in COVID-19. Across the study: Samples representing acute and convalescent COVID-19 were sourced from the United States, Italy and Spain. In each case, the material was cDNA or gDNA derived from T cells, B-cell-depleted T cells, or PBMCs.

Participants spanned ages about 18 to 90 years and resided in fewer than 30 US areas. Recovery meant two consecutive negative NP/OP PCR tests, professional clearance, or resolved symptoms. Per the germline V gene, CDR1 is MNHEY and CDR2 is SVGEGT. Trimming cost V 4 bases and J 2 bases; bases outside gene matches: 23. This CDR3 is built from 20 residues. Measured with immunoSEQ multiplex PCR; TCRdb has only the in-frame clones, and not every one. The sample consists of around 500,000 clones, roughly 90% of them appearing once. This rearrangement joins TRBV6-2 or TRBV6-3 to TRBJ2-7; 7 bases agree with TRBD2. Sequences were obtained from PBMCs or T cells enriched from blood (not recorded which). The TCR sequence derives from a woman aged 40 to 50 who had recovered from COVID-19. CDR3 bases: TGTGCCAGCAGTTCGTTACGGCCTCTCGGGCAGGGAGGGTTCGCCTACGAGCAGTACTTC. The encoded protein is CASSSLRPLGQGGFAYEQYF.